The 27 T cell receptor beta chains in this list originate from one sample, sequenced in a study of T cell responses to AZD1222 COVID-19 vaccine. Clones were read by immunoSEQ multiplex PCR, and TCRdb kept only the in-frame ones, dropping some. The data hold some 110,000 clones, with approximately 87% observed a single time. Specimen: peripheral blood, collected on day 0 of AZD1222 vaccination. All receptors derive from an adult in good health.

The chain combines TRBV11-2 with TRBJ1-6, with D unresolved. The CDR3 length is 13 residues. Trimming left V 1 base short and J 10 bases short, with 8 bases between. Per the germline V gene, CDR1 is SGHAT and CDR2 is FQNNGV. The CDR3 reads CASSLAAFSPLHF. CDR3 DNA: TGTGCCAGCAGCTTAGCGGCTTTCTCACCCCTCCACTTT.

CDR3 bases: TGTGCCAGCAGCTTAGGGTCCCCGACAGAAGCTTTCTTT. Encoded protein: CASSLGSPTEAFF. V and J are TRBV7-9 and TRBJ1-1; D gene uncertain. Germline V gene lookup returns CDR1 SEHNR and CDR2 FQNEAQ (reference sequence). Trimming took 1 base from V and 8 from J, leaving 11 bases between them. This CDR3 region has 13 residues.

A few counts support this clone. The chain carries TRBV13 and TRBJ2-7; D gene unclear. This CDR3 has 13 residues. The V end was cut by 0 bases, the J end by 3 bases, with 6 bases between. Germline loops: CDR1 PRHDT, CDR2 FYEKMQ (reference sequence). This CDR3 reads CASSLGPSYEQYF. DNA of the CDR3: TGTGCCAGCAGCTTAGGGCCGAGCTACGAGCAGTACTTC.

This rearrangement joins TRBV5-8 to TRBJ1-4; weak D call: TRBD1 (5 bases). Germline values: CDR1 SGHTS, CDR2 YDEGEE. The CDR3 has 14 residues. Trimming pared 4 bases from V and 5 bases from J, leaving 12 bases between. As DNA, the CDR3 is TGTGCCAGCAGCGACAGCCCCACAAATGAAAAACTGTTTTTT. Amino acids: CASSDSPTNEKLFF.

The CDR3 region is CASTTPRTSGTTGELFF. As DNA, the CDR3 is TGTGCCAGCACCACACCACGAACTAGCGGGACAACCGGGGAGCTGTTTTTT. The rearrangement links TRBV7-2 to TRBJ2-2, with 10 bases matching TRBD2. Germline V lookup: CDR1 SGHTA, CDR2 FQGNSA. This CDR3 has 17 residues. V lost 7 bases, J lost 5 bases, and 13 bases stayed unmatched.

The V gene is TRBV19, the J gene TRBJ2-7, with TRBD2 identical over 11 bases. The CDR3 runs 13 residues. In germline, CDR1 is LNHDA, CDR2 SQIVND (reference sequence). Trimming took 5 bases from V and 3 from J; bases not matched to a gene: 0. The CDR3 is CASSLAGGYEQYF. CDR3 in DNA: TGTGCCAGTAGTCTAGCGGGGGGCTACGAGCAGTACTTC.

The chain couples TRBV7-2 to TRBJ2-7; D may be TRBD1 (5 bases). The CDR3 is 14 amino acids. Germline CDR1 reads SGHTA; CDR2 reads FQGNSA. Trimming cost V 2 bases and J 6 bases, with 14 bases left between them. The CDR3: CASSLSNRMSEQYF. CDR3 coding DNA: TGTGCCAGCAGCTTATCGAACAGGATGAGCGAGCAGTACTTC.

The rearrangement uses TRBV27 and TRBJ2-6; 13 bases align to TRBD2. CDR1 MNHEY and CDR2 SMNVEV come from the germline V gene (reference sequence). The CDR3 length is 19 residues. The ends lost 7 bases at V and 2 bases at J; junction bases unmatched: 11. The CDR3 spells CASTLIRTSGGTGANVLTF. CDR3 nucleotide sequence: TGTGCCAGCACCCTCATTCGGACTAGCGGGGGTACTGGGGCCAACGTCCTGACTTTC.

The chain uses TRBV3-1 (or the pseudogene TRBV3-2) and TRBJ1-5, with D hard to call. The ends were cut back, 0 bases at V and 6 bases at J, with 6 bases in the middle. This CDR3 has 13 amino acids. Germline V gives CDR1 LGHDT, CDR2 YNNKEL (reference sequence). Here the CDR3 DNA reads TGTGCCAGCAGCCAAGATCGGGGTCAGCCCCAGCATTTT. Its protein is CASSQDRGQPQHF.

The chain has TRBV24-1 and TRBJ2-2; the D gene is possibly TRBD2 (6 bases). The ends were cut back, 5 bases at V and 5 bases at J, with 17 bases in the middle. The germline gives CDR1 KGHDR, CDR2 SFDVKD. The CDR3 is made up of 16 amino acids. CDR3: CATSASTGSGTGELFF. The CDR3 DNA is TGTGCCACCAGTGCCTCAACCGGGAGCGGGACCGGGGAGCTGTTTTTT.

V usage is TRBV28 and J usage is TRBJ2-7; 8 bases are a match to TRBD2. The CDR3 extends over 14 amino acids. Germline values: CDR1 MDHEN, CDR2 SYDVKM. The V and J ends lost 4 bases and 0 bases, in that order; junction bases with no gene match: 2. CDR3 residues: CASSYSGASYEQYF. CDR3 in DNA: TGTGCCAGCAGTTATAGCGGGGCCTCCTACGAGCAGTACTTC.

The CDR3 DNA is TGTGCCAGCAGCCTTAACCGGGAGCAGTACTTC. Translated: CASSLNREQYF. J is TRBJ2-7 and V is TRBV13; D remains ambiguous. Germline lookup yields CDR1 PRHDT and CDR2 FYEKMQ (reference sequence). V was clipped by 5 bases and J by 7 bases, with 9 bases between them. The CDR3 consists of 11 residues.

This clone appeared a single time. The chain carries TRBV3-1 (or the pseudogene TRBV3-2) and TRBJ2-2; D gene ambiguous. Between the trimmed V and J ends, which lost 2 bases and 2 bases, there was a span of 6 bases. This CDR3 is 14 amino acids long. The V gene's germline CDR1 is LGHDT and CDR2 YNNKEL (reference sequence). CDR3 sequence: CASSQFTNTGELFF. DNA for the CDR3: TGTGCCAGCAGCCAATTCACTAACACCGGGGAGCTGTTTTTT.

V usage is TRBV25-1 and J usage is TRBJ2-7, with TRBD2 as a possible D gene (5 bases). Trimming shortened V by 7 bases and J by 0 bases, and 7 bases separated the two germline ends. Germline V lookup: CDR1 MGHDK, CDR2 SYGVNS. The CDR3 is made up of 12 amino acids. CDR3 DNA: TGTGCCAGCACCGGGGTCTCCTACGAGCAGTACTTC. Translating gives CASTGVSYEQYF.

CDR3 DNA sequence: TGTGCCAGCAGCTTAGCTTTTGGCAGGTCATCTGGAAACACCATATATTTT. Translating gives CASSLAFGRSSGNTIYF. The gene calls are TRBV11-2 and TRBJ1-3; D is undetermined. Germline assignment: CDR1 SGHAT and CDR2 FQNNGV. This CDR3 is 17 amino acids long. Deletions cut 1 base from V and 1 base from J, with 14 bases between.

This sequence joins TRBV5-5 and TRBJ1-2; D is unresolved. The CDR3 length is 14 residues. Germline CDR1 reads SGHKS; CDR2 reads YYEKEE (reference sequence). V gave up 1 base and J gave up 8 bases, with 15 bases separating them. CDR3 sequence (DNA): TGTGCCAGCAGCTTGTCAGGAACCGGGGAAGGCTACACCTTC. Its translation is CASSLSGTGEGYTF.

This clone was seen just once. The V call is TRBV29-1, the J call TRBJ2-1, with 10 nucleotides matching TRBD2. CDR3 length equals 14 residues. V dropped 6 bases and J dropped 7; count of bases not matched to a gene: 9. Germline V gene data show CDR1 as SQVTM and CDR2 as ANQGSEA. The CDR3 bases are TGCAGCGTACTAGCGGGGTCCATTTTGAATGAGCAGTTCTTC. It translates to CSVLAGSILNEQFF.

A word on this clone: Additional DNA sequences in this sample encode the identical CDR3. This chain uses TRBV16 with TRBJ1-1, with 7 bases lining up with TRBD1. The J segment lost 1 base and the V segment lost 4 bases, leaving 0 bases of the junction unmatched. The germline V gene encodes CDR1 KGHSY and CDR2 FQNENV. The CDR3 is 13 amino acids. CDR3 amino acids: CASSRQGNTEAFF. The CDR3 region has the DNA TGTGCCAGCAGCCGACAGGGGAACACTGAAGCTTTCTTT.

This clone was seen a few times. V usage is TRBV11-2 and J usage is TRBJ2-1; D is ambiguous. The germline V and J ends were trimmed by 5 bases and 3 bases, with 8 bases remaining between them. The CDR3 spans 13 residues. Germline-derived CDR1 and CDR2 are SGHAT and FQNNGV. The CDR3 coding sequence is TGTGCCAGCAGCCCTCGGCTCTACAATGAGCAGTTCTTC. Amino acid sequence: CASSPRLYNEQFF.

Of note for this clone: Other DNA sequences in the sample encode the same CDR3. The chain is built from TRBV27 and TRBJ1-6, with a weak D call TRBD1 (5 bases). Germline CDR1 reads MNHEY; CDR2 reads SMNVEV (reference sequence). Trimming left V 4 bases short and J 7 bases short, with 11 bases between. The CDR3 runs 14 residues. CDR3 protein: CASSSPGLNSPLHF. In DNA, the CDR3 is TGTGCCAGCAGTTCACCGGGACTAAATTCACCCCTCCACTTT.

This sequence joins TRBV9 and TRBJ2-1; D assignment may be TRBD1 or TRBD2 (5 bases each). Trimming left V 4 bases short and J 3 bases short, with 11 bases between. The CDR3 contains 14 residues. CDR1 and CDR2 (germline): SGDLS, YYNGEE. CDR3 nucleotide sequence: TGTGCCAGCAGCCCGGGGACCTACTACAATGAGCAGTTCTTC. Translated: CASSPGTYYNEQFF. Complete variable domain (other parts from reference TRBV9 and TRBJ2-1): DSGVTQTPKHLITATGQRVTLRCSPRSGDLSVYWYQQSLDQGLQFLIQYYNGEERAKGNILERFSAQQFPDLHSELNLSSLELGDSALYFCASSPGTYYNEQFFGPGTRLTVL.

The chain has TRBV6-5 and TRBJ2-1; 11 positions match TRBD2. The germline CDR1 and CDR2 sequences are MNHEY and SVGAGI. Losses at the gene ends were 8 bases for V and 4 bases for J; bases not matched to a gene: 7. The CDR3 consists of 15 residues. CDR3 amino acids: CASRSGTSGYNEQFF. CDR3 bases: TGTGCCAGCCGTTCCGGGACTAGCGGTTACAATGAGCAGTTCTTC.

The CDR3 protein is CATHRGQGNSPLHF. CDR3 nucleotide sequence: TGTGCCACCCACCGGGGACAGGGAAATTCACCCCTCCACTTT. The V call is TRBV19, the J call TRBJ1-6; 9 bases map to TRBD1. Germline V gene sequence: CDR1 LNHDA, CDR2 SQIVND (reference sequence). The CDR3 sequence is 14 residues long. The trim removed 10 bases at V and 7 bases at J, leaving 8 bases unmatched.

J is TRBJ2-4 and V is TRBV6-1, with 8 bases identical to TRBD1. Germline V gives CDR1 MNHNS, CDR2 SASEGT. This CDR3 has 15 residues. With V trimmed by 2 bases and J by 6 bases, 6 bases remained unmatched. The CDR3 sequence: CASSESAGGGNIQYF. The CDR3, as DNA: TGTGCCAGCAGTGAATCGGCAGGGGGCGGAAACATTCAGTACTTC.

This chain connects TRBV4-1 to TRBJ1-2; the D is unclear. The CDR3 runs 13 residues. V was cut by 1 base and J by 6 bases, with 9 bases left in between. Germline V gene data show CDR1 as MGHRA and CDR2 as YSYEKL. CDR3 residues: CASSQAVQDGYTF. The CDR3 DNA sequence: TGCGCCAGCAGCCAAGCCGTTCAGGATGGCTACACCTTC.

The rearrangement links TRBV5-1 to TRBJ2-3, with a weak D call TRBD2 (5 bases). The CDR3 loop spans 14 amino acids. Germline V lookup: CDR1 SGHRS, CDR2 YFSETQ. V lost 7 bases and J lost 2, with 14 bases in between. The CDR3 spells CASDEGSATDTQYF. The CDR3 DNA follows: TGCGCCAGCGATGAGGGCTCCGCCACAGATACGCAGTATTTT.

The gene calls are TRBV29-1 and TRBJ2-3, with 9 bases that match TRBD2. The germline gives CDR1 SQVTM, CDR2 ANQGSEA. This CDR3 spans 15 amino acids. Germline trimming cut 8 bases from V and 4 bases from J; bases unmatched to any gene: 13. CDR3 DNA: TGCAGCCTCAACGGGGCAGCGGGGGGTGCAGATACGCAGTATTTT. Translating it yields CSLNGAAGGADTQYF.